These T cell receptor beta chains were read from a single sample in a study of T cell repertoires in cytomegalovirus infection. Via MiXCR, TCRdb re-called the reads, giving one row per CDR3 protein. Among around 530,000 distinct CDR3 sequences, around 27% were seen once, and the ten largest hold approximately 13%. The sequenced sample was PBMCs. The receptors were sampled from a human donor in good health (CMV status not recorded). Some clones in this sample may be carry-over from other donors' samples. Each CDR3 is given with its conserved first and last residue. A D gene is named only where the DNA matches it firmly. Some rows have no size entry. The others give once, few or many, or a class for an expanded clone.

-,TRBJ1-4,TRBD1,TRBV6-2/TRBV6-3,CASSTRTGPNEKLFF,TGTGCCAGCAGTACCCGGACAGGACCTAATGAAAAACTGTTTTTT
few,TRBJ1-5,-,TRBV4-2,CASSQAFLGARNQPQHF,TGTGCCAGCAGCCAAGCTTTTTTAGGGGCGCGAAATCAGCCCCAGCATTTT
many,TRBJ2-7,-,TRBV2,CASSDGPGTHSYEQYF,TGTGCCAGCAGTGACGGACCCGGGACACACTCCTACGAGCAGTACTTC
many,TRBJ1-2,-,TRBV7-2,CASSSDPGVYGYTF,TGTGCCAGCAGCTCGGACCCAGGGGTCTATGGCTACACCTTC
-,TRBJ2-3,-,TRBV12-3/TRBV12-4,CASSYGSGFSSTDTQYF,TGTGCCAGCAGCTATGGGAGTGGCTTTTCTAGCACAGATACGCAGTATTTT
few,TRBJ1-2,TRBD1,TRBV19,CASSDRVHYGYTF,TGTGCCAGTAGTGACAGGGTTCACTATGGCTACACCTTC
-,TRBJ1-5,-,TRBV2,CASSGEGRGSQPQHF,TGTGCCAGCAGCGGAGAGGGCAGGGGCAGCCAGCCCCAGCATTTT
-,TRBJ2-5,TRBD2,TRBV7-9,CASSQLAGGETQYF,TGTGCCAGCAGCCAGCTAGCGGGGGGAGAGACCCAGTACTTC
-,TRBJ2-5,TRBD2,TRBV11-3,CASSQESGTTYQETQYF,TGTGCCAGCAGCCAAGAATCCGGGACTACCTATCAAGAGACCCAGTACTTC
-,TRBJ2-1,-,TRBV6-1,CASSARAASSSQSDNEQFF,TGTGCCAGCAGTGCCCGGGCCGCTTCTAGTTCACAGTCGGACAATGAGCAGTTCTTC
-,TRBJ1-2,-,TRBV7-4,CAAEGPEGVYGYTF,TGTGCCGCAGAAGGGCCAGAGGGGGTCTATGGCTACACCTTC
few,TRBJ1-5,TRBD1,TRBV6-1,CASSLQGLKDQPQHF,TGTGCCAGCAGTCTACAGGGGCTTAAGGATCAGCCCCAGCATTTT
many,TRBJ2-6,-,TRBV7-2,CASSLVVGVGSGANVLTF,TGTGCCAGCAGCTTGGTAGTAGGGGTTGGGTCTGGGGCCAACGTCCTGACTTTC
-,TRBJ2-5,-,TRBV10-3,CAIRRGGGGTQETQYF,TGTGCCATCAGGAGGGGGGGCGGCGGAACCCAAGAGACCCAGTACTTC
-,TRBJ2-5,-,TRBV7-2,CASSFSKETQYF,TGTGCCAGCTCCTTTTCTAAAGAGACCCAGTACTTC
few,TRBJ1-1,-,TRBV28,CASSLLGAEAFF,TGTGCCAGCAGTTTATTAGGAGCTGAAGCTTTCTTT
once,TRBJ1-1,-,TRBV6-5,CASSYSGGGKTEAFF,TGTGCCAGCAGTTACTCGGGGGGAGGTAAGACTGAAGCTTTCTTT
many,TRBJ1-5,-,TRBV15,CATSRDRGHPQHF,TGTGCCACCAGCAGAGATAGAGGACATCCCCAGCATTTT
few,TRBJ2-1,-,TRBV28,CASSLWRQEQFF,TGTGCCAGCAGTTTATGGCGCCAAGAGCAGTTCTTC
-,TRBJ2-1,-,TRBV6-1,CASSQPPRDYNEQFF,TGTGCCAGCAGCCAACCACCGCGGGACTACAATGAGCAGTTCTTC
-,TRBJ2-1,-,TRBV9,CASSPGGSGTTEQFF,TGTGCCAGCAGCCCAGGGGGTAGCGGGACGACTGAGCAGTTCTTC
-,TRBJ2-7,-,TRBV6-2/TRBV6-3,CASSSPGQIPYEQYF,TGTGCCAGCAGTAGCCCAGGACAGATTCCCTACGAGCAGTACTTC
-,TRBJ1-4,-,TRBV9,CASSGTAGNEKLFF,TGTGCCAGCAGCGGGACAGCGGGTAATGAAAAACTGTTTTTT
few,TRBJ2-1,TRBD2,TRBV6-4,CATRTSGTSYNEQFF,TGTGCCACAAGGACTAGCGGGACCTCCTACAATGAGCAGTTCTTC
few,TRBJ1-2,TRBD1,TRBV4-1,CASSQDDRGSNGYTF,TGCGCCAGCAGCCAAGACGACAGGGGAAGCAATGGCTACACCTTC
few,TRBJ1-5,-,TRBV7-2,CASSLRAPQPQHF,TGTGCCAGCAGCTTACGGGCTCCTCAGCCCCAGCATTTT
-,TRBJ1-2,-,TRBV6-2/TRBV6-3,CASSYSGGRDLYGYTF,TGTGCCAGCAGTTACTCTGGCGGAAGAGATCTCTATGGCTACACCTTC
many,TRBJ1-6,-,TRBV7-2,CASSLDGAPTGSPLHF,TGTGCCAGCAGCTTAGATGGGGCCCCAACGGGATCACCCCTCCACTTT
many,TRBJ1-1,TRBD1,TRBV11-3,CASSPGGSQNTEAFF,TGTGCCAGCAGCCCAGGGGGCTCTCAGAACACTGAAGCTTTCTTT
many,TRBJ2-3,TRBD1,TRBV7-3,CASSRGTGSIDTQYF,TGTGCCAGCAGCCGCGGGACAGGGTCAATAGATACGCAGTATTTT
many,TRBJ2-5,TRBD2,TRBV6-5,CASSYVAGGLETQYF,TGTGCCAGCAGTTACGTAGCGGGAGGTTTGGAGACCCAGTACTTC
-,TRBJ2-1,TRBD2,TRBV7-3,CASSSEGRGLAGIGEQFF,TGTGCCAGCAGCTCCGAGGGCCGGGGGCTAGCGGGGATCGGCGAGCAGTTCTTC
-,TRBJ1-1,-,TRBV28,CASSFKSYTEAFF,TGTGCCAGCAGTTTTAAATCGTACACTGAAGCTTTCTTT
-,TRBJ2-3,TRBD2,TRBV4-1,CASSQELAVEYTQYF,TGCGCCAGCAGCCAAGAACTAGCGGTGGAGTATACGCAGTATTTT
-,TRBJ2-3,-,TRBV6-2/TRBV6-3,CASSYFIPDTQYF,TGTGCCAGCAGTTACTTTATTCCCGATACGCAGTATTTT
-,TRBJ2-3,TRBD2,TRBV7-3,CASSGLAGGPEGTDTQYF,TGTGCCAGCAGCGGACTAGCGGGAGGGCCGGAGGGCACAGATACGCAGTATTTT
many,TRBJ2-1,TRBD2,TRBV6-6,CASSYRDYLNNEQFF,TGTGCCAGCAGTTACCGGGACTATCTTAACAATGAGCAGTTCTTC
few,TRBJ1-1,-,TRBV7-9,CASSLGEVAFF,TGTGCCAGCAGCTTAGGAGAGGTTGCTTTCTTT
-,TRBJ1-2,-,TRBV27,CASMGGARGNYGYTF,TGTGCCAGCATGGGGGGAGCCCGGGGGAACTATGGCTACACCTTC
few,TRBJ2-7,TRBD1,TRBV27,CASSSWDSLHEQYF,TGTGCCAGCAGTTCATGGGACAGTCTCCACGAGCAGTACTTC
few,TRBJ2-1,-,TRBV19,CASSRDFADNEQFF,TGTGCCAGTAGCCGGGACTTCGCAGACAATGAGCAGTTCTTC
-,TRBJ1-1,-,TRBV3-1,CASSHDSRNTEAFF,TGTGCCAGCAGCCATGACAGTCGTAACACTGAAGCTTTCTTT
many,TRBJ2-1,TRBD2,TRBV7-2,CASSFTWTSGHYNEQFF,TGTGCCAGCAGCTTTACCTGGACTAGCGGGCACTACAATGAGCAGTTCTTC
-,TRBJ2-5,TRBD2,TRBV19,CASSYATSGKETQYF,TGTGCCAGTAGTTACGCGACTAGCGGGAAAGAGACCCAGTACTTC
-,TRBJ1-6,-,TRBV27,CASIEAGGGLIPNSPLHF,TGTGCCAGCATAGAGGCCGGGGGGGGACTCATTCCTAATTCACCCCTCCACTTT
-,TRBJ2-7,TRBD1,TRBV5-4,CASSPDRGLGYEQYF,TGTGCCAGCAGCCCGGACAGGGGGCTGGGGTACGAGCAGTACTTC
-,TRBJ2-7,-,TRBV19,CASTANPRGYEQYF,TGTGCCAGTACAGCGAATCCCAGAGGCTACGAGCAGTACTTC
few,TRBJ1-5,-,TRBV19,CASSIDGGNQPQHF,TGTGCCAGTAGTATCGACGGAGGCAATCAGCCCCAGCATTTT